This T cell receptor (beta chain) is from a study of PD-L1 blockade in urothelial cancer. On the study more broadly: Median T cell yield from blood was roughly 140,000.

The method was immunoSEQ multiplex PCR; TCRdb's version includes in-frame clones alone and lacks a portion of them. The sample shows tens of thousands of clones, 82% of them seen only once. The input for sequencing was PBMCs, taken around atezolizumab (anti-PD-L1) treatment. The receptor comes from a man in his 70s with urothelial cancer.

This chain's CDR3 is CASSRMTGYSGNTIYF. As DNA, the CDR3 is TGTGCCAGCAGTCGTATGACAGGTTACTCTGGAAACACCATATATTTT. J is TRBJ1-3 and V is TRBV2; tentatively, D is TRBD1 (6 bases). The CDR3 has 16 amino acids. Germline lookup yields CDR1 SNHLY and CDR2 FYNNEI. The V gene lost 5 bases and the J gene lost 0 bases, with 14 bases spanning the gap.